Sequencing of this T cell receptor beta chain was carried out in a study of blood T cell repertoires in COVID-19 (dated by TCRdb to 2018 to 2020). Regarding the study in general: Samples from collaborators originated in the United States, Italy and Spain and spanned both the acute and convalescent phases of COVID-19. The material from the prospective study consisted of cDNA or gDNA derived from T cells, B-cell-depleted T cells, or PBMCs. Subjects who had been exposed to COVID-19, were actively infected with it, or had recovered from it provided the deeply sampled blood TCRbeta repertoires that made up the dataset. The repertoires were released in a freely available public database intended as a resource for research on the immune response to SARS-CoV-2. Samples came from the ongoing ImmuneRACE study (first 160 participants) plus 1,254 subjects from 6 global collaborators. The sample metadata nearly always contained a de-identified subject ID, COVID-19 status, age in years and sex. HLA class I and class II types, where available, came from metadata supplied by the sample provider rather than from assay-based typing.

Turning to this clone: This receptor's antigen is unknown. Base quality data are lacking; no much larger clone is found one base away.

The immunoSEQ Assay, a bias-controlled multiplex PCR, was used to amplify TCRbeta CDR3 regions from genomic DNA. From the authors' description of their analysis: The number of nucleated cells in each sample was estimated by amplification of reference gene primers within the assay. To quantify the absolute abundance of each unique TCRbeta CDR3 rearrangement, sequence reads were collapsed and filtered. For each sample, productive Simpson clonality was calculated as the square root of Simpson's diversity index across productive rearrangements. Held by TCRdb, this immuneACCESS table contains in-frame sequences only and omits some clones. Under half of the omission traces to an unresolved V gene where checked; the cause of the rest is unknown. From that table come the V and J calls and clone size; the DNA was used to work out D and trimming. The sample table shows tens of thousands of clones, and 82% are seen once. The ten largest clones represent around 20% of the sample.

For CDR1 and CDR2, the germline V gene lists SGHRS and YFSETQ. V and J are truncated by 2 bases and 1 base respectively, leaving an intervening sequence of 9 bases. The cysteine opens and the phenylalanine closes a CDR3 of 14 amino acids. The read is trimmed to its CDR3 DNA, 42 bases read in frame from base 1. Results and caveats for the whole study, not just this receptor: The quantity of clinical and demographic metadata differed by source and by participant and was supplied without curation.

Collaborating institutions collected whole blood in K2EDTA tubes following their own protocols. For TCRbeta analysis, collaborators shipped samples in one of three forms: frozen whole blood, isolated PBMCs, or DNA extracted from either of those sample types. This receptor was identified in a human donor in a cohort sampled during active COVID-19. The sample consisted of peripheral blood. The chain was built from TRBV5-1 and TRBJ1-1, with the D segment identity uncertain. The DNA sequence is TGCGCCAGCAGCTTCCGGGGTTCGAACACTGAAGCTTTCTTT. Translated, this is CASSFRGSNTEAFF.